This TCR beta chain was sequenced during a study of circulating CD8 cells and anti-PD-1 response in melanoma. Findings and limits, study-wide: Subset repertoires were largely private at M1, with under 8% shared. Generally, no replicate experiments were performed.

Live CD3+CD8+TCRalphabeta+ cells were sorted into four subsets by PD-1 and/or TIGIT. Trimming removed 5 bases from V and 2 bases from J, with 14 bases in between. This CDR3 has 15 amino acids. The germline CDR1 and CDR2 sequences are PRHDT and FYEKMQ (reference sequence). This clonotype is judged medium-sized. Its antigen is unknown. Each library started from 15 ng of total RNA using the QIAseq Immune Repertoire TCR panel. TCRdb used MiXCR to reprocess the reads, holding one entry per CDR3 protein. This table holds several hundred distinct CDR3 sequences, roughly 6.4% found once. This sample comprised CD8+ T cells from PBMCs, obtained at baseline or after one month of anti-PD-1 therapy (not recorded which). The TCR was taken from a human donor with melanoma. The chain couples TRBV13 to TRBJ2-3; D possibly corresponds to TRBD1 (6 bases). The CDR3 nucleotides read TGTGCCAGCAGCCGGGACACCCTAAACACAGATACGCAGTATTTT. This gives the protein CASSRDTLNTDTQYF.